This T cell receptor beta chain comes out of a study of T-cell reconstitution after alpha-beta-depleted transplantation in children. This clonotype appeared a single time. CDR3 size: 15 residues. Germline CDR1 reads PRHDT; CDR2 reads FYEKMQ (reference sequence). Losses at the gene ends were 6 bases for V and 4 bases for J; bases not matched to a gene: 9. Unique molecular identifiers were used in preparing the TCRbeta library. TCRdb reprocessed the PCR reads with MiXCR, giving one entry per CDR3 protein. The sample consists of 360,000 or so distinct CDR3 sequences, about 20% of them appearing once. The source of this sequence is a human donor who donated a stem cell graft to a child with acute myeloid leukemia. Source: PBMCs from the stem cell graft donor, taken from the stem cell graft. This rearrangement joins TRBV13 to TRBJ2-1, with 7 bases that match TRBD1. The CDR3 bases are TGTGCCAGCAGACGTGCCGGGACAGCATACAATGAGCAGTTCTTC. It specifies CASRRAGTAYNEQFF.